This T cell receptor beta chain came from a study of T cells in Graves' hyperthyroidism and ophthalmopathy. Study-level information: Peripheral blood was taken when the disease was first diagnosed, before any treatment began.

Patients with ophthalmopathy all had a Clinical Activity Score of at least 3, a NOSPECS grade of at least 4 and duration under 3 months. Diagnostic assessment was based on clinical symptoms, serum thyroxine and TRAb, thyroid ultrasound and orbital computed tomography. This clonotype was seen at least ten times. RNA transcripts were the template for amplifying TCR beta CDR3 regions. TCR CDR3 underwent first-round RT-PCR with the HTBI primer set. TCRdb re-derived calls from the multiplex PCR reads in MiXCR, one entry per CDR3 protein. This table holds 600,000 or so distinct CDR3 sequences, 13% to 15% found once. The CDR3 length is 15 residues. Germline V gene data show CDR1 as DFQATT and CDR2 as SNEGSKA (reference sequence). V was clipped by 2 bases and J by 4 bases, with 18 bases between them.

What was sequenced was blood. This sequence originates from a woman aged 45-65 years with Graves' ophthalmopathy. V and J are TRBV20-1 and TRBJ2-7, with D possibly TRBD2 on 6 matching bases. CDR3 region: CSARSTAGYGYEQYF. DNA of the CDR3: TGCAGTGCTAGATCTACGGCGGGATACGGGTACGAGCAGTACTTC.